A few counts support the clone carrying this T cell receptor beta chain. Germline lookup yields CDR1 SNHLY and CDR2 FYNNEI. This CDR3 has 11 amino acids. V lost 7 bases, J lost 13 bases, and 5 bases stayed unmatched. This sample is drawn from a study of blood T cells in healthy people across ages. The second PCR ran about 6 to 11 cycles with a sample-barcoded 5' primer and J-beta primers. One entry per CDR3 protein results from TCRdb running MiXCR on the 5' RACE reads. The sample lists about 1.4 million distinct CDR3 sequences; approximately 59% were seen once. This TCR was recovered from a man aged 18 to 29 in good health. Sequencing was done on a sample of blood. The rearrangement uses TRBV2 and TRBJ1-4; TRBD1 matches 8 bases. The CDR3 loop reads CASMGDRRLFF. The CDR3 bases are TGTGCCAGCATGGGGGACAGGCGACTGTTTTTT.